This is a list of T cell receptor beta chains from one sample in a study of cytomegalovirus exposure and HLA in healthy donors. Sequencing was performed with immunoSEQ multiplex PCR; in TCRdb, only in-frame clones are kept and a portion is missing. The repertoire includes 180,000 or so clones, roughly 79% of them detected once, and 2% to 2.5% sits in the top ten. The sequencing input was PBMCs. These TCRs come from a woman aged 25 to 39 in good health and CMV-seropositive. The CDR3 runs from the conserved cysteine through the conserved F or W. The D gene is left open where the match is weak. A clone size is listed for some rows: how often the clone was seen (once, few, many), or a class if it is expanded.

D gene,clone size,CDR3 length,J gene,V gene,CDR3 protein,CDR3 DNA
TRBD1,-,17,TRBJ1-6,TRBV7-8,CASSPRTGPTYNSPLHF,TGTGCCAGCAGCCCGCGGACAGGACCCACCTATAATTCACCCCTCCACTTT
TRBD1,few,14,TRBJ2-7,TRBV19,CASSTGKSSYEQYF,TGTGCCAGTTCGACAGGGAAGAGCTCCTACGAGCAGTACTTC
-,-,13,TRBJ2-3,TRBV13,CASSRQVTDTQYF,TGTGCCAGCAGCCGACAGGTCACAGATACGCAGTATTTT
TRBD1,few,13,TRBJ2-1,TRBV2,CASSKDRESEQFF,TGTGCCAGCAGCAAGGACAGGGAGAGTGAGCAGTTCTTC
-,once,15,TRBJ2-1,TRBV7-6,CASSTGPSSYNEQFF,TGTGCCAGCTCGACAGGCCCGAGCTCCTACAATGAGCAGTTCTTC
-,-,14,TRBJ1-6,TRBV30,CAWSTSLYNSPLHF,TGTGCCTGGAGTACATCTCTCTATAATTCACCCCTCCACTTT
-,few,16,TRBJ2-7,TRBV5-8,CASSLEWGRGSYEQYF,TGTGCCAGCAGCTTGGAGTGGGGCAGGGGCTCCTACGAGCAGTACTTC
TRBD2,-,16,TRBJ2-1,TRBV4-3,CASSQDLRGGWDEQFF,TGCGCCAGCAGCCAAGATTTGCGGGGGGGCTGGGATGAGCAGTTCTTC
-,-,13,TRBJ2-2,TRBV4-3,CASSRGGTGELFF,TGCGCCAGCAGCCGTGGAGGCACCGGGGAGCTGTTTTTT
-,-,17,TRBJ1-3,TRBV7-8,CASSSHAQRGSGNTIYF,TGTGCCAGCAGCTCCCACGCCCAAAGAGGCTCTGGAAACACCATATATTTT
TRBD1,-,15,TRBJ2-7,TRBV6-4,CASSVEPGGVYEQYF,TGTGCCAGCAGTGTCGAACCAGGGGGCGTATACGAGCAGTACTTC
TRBD1,few,16,TRBJ1-2,TRBV5-5,CASSFLASGGGRGYTF,TGTGCCAGCAGCTTCCTAGCCTCGGGAGGGGGCCGGGGCTACACCTTC
-,-,13,TRBJ2-7,TRBV6-5,CASRNQNSYEQYF,TGTGCCAGCAGAAACCAGAACTCCTACGAGCAGTACTTC
-,-,15,TRBJ1-1,TRBV6-1,CASSALRTVGTEAFF,TGTGCCAGCAGTGCCCTAAGGACAGTAGGCACTGAAGCTTTCTTT
TRBD2,-,15,TRBJ2-5,TRBV5-1,CASTSSGGASETQYF,TGCGCCAGCACCTCTAGCGGGGGGGCTAGTGAGACCCAGTACTTC
-,few,16,TRBJ1-5,TRBV30,CAWSGETGRKSQPQHF,TGTGCCTGGAGTGGAGAGACAGGCAGAAAGTCTCAGCCCCAGCATTTT